This record looks at one T cell receptor beta chain sequence and its context. Its specificity is not known. The data stem from a study of T cell responses to AZD1222 COVID-19 vaccine. Findings and limits, study-wide: In the spike-specific TCR repertoire, nearly half reportedly target unmutated variant regions. The number of AZD1222 recipients seropositive at baseline was only five to seven.

Profiled with immunoSEQ multiplex PCR; TCRdb holds only in-frame clones, not every one. The repertoire holds 110,000 to 150,000 clones, with 80% to 95% as singletons. This CDR3 is 13 amino acids long. V was clipped by 0 bases and J by 7 bases, with 10 bases between them. The germline gives CDR1 SGHTS, CDR2 YDEGEE. The sequencing used peripheral blood, collected on day 0 of AZD1222 vaccination. This receptor was identified in an adult in good health. This chain links TRBV5-8 with TRBJ1-2; D gene unclear. In DNA form, the CDR3 reads TGTGCCAGCAGCTTGGGGGCCACAGTTGGCTACACCTTC. Translating gives CASSLGATVGYTF.